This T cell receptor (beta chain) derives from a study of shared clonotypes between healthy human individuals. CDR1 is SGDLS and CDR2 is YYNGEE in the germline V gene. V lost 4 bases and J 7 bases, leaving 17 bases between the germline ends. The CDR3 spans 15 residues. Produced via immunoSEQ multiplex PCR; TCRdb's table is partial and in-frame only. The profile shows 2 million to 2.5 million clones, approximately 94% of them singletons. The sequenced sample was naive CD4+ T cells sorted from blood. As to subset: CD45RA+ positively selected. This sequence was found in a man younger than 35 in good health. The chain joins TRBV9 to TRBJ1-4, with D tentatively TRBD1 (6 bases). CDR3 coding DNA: TGTGCCAGCAGCCCAGGGGAGGGGTTTAGTGAAAAACTGTTTTTT. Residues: CASSPGEGFSEKLFF.